This T cell receptor beta chain was sequenced in a study of blood T cell repertoires in COVID-19 (dated by TCRdb to between 2020 and 2021). Regarding the complete study: The collaborator samples originated in the United States, Italy and Spain and spanned the acute and convalescent phases of COVID-19. The material from the prospective study consisted of cDNA or gDNA derived from T cells, B-cell-depleted T cells, or PBMCs. Subjects who had been exposed to COVID-19, were actively infected with it, or had recovered from it provided the deeply sampled blood TCRbeta repertoires that made up the dataset. The repertoires were released in a freely available public database intended as a resource for research on the immune response to SARS-CoV-2. The samples were drawn from the first 160 participants of the ongoing ImmuneRACE study and from 950 to 1,500 subjects provided by 6 global collaborators. Nearly every sample came with metadata listing a de-identified subject ID, COVID-19 status, age in years and sex. Where available, HLA class I and class II types were taken from metadata supplied by the sample provider and were not determined by assay-based typing.

Turning to this clone: Its binding antigen is unknown. The input lacks base qualities; no much larger clone sits a single base away.

Looking up the germline V gene (reference sequence) yields CDR1 LGHDT and CDR2 YNNKEL. The CDR3, from cysteine to phenylalanine, totals 16 residues. Here the CDR3 DNA is all that survives: 48 bases in frame from base 1. V was cut back by 4 bases and J by 2 bases, leaving a gap of 15 bases between them. What the study reported, not specific to this receptor: The amount of clinical and demographic metadata varied by source and participant and was provided uncurated.

Each collaborating institution followed its own protocols to collect whole blood in K2EDTA tubes. For TCRbeta analysis, collaborators shipped samples as frozen whole blood, isolated PBMCs, or DNA extracted from either of those sample types. TCRbeta CDR3 regions were amplified from genomic DNA by means of the immunoSEQ Assay, a bias-controlled multiplex PCR. For the original study's pipeline: The number of nucleated cells in each sample was estimated by amplification of reference gene primers within the assay. Sequence reads were collapsed and filtered to measure the absolute abundance of every unique TCRbeta CDR3 rearrangement. Productive Simpson clonality was computed per sample as the square root of Simpson's diversity index over productive rearrangements. TCRdb obtained this table from immuneACCESS and retained in-frame rearrangements with V and J assigned. These tables miss some clones; where compared with another copy, unresolved V genes account for less than half of the shortfall, and the remainder is unexplained. V and J calls plus clone size are reproduced from that table; the DNA served to infer D and trimming. The sample contains about 64,000 clones, roughly 84% of them found a single time. The biggest ten clones account for 3.5% to 4% of the sample.

The receptor's source is a man between 70 and 80 years old with acute or convalescent COVID-19. The sequenced material came from peripheral blood. The chain is encoded by TRBV3-1 (or the pseudogene TRBV3-2) joined to TRBJ2-1; possibly the D gene is TRBD1, per 5 matching bases. The DNA is TGTGCCAGCAGCCCAGACCCCCACAGGACCTACAATGAGCAGTTCTTC. Its protein is CASSPDPHRTYNEQFF.